This T cell receptor beta chain derives from a study of T-cell memory formation after mild COVID-19 (dated by TCRdb to about 2021). General notes on the study: TCR sequence clusters from the two donors were found to be largely donor specific. In a couple of donors, T-cell clones that expanded and contracted after mild COVID-19 were tracked by sequencing TCRalpha and TCRbeta repertoires over time. The cohort was made up of two young adult volunteers, one female and one male, who were previously healthy. General conclusions and limits of the study: Some responding clones were detected in pre-infection memory, suggesting pre-existing cross-reactive memory T cells joined the SARS-CoV-2 response. Balanced CD4/CD8 phenotypes were observed for clones contracting from day 15 to 85, whereas a bias towards CD4+ was observed for a second wave of clones expanding from day 15 to 37. The second-wave clones that peaked on day 37 were not confirmed to be SARS-CoV-2 specific. Contracting CD4+ clones were located mainly in the CM and EM memory subsets, whereas CD8+ clones were found to be enriched in EMRA. Only a couple of mild cases were covered by the study, and larger cohorts that include severe cases with pre-infection samples were considered necessary.

Note on this clonotype: No cognate antigen has been identified for it. Qualities for individual bases were not recorded, and no much larger clone is one base off.

Ficoll-Paque density gradient centrifugation was used to isolate PBMCs. Instrument used: Illumina NovaSeq 6000. TCRalpha and TCRbeta cDNA libraries were constructed by 5'RACE with constant-segment primers, with sample barcodes and unique molecular identifiers being introduced. Trizol reagent was used to extract RNA from every sample. Library amplification was performed in two PCR steps, and a second sample barcode and Illumina TruSeq adapters were introduced in the second step. Libraries were sequenced on an Illumina NovaSeq with 2 x 150 bp paired-end reads. Per the source publication's procedure: Reads were demultiplexed and collapsed into UMI-guided consensus sequences with migec v1.2.7. Using mixcr v2.1.11, UMI consensuses were aligned to TRA and TRB V and J templates and then assembled into clonotypes. Expanded or contracted clonotypes were those called significant by both edgeR and NoisET, with noise models trained on biological replicates. edgeR calls used a false discovery rate-adjusted p below 0.01 and a log2 fold-change threshold of 1. As an exploratory analysis of dynamics, PCA with hierarchical clustering was applied to max-normalized trajectories of the 1000 most abundant clonotypes. Each responding clone was given a CD4 or CD8 phenotype based on the CD4+ and CD8+ repertoires, which had been sequenced separately. The public sequencing data were trimmed at Q25 with fastp and processed into clonotypes with MiXCR by TCRdb, which kept only in-frame beta chains. Identical CDR3 proteins give one entry, which carries the most common genes and DNA. These V and J calls are TCRdb output, not the study's own analysis. This sample is represented by 190,000 or so distinct CDR3 sequences; 25% to 35% of them were singletons. The ten largest clonotypes hold 10% to 12% of the sample.

Trimming accounts for 3 bases at V and 6 bases at J, while the number of junction bases matched to no gene is 9. The CDR3 holds 17 amino acids from the cysteine to the phenylalanine. Just CDR3 DNA is preserved here, 51 bases in frame from base 1. The germline V gene gives CDR1 as MGHRA and CDR2 as YSYEKL. Sequencing was performed on PBMCs or a T cell subset sorted from them (not recorded which). The chain was built from TRBV4-1 and TRBJ2-3; 13 junctional bases match TRBD2. The clonotype was recovered from an adult woman who had mild COVID-19 (a few samples of this study predate the infection). The sample titles of this study are shuffled in the database, so cell type and time point are left out; the donor was told from shared clones. The sequenced DNA is TGCGCCAGCAGCCAGGGGCACGGACTAGCGGGGGCGGATACGCAGTATTTT. It specifies CASSQGHGLAGADTQYF.